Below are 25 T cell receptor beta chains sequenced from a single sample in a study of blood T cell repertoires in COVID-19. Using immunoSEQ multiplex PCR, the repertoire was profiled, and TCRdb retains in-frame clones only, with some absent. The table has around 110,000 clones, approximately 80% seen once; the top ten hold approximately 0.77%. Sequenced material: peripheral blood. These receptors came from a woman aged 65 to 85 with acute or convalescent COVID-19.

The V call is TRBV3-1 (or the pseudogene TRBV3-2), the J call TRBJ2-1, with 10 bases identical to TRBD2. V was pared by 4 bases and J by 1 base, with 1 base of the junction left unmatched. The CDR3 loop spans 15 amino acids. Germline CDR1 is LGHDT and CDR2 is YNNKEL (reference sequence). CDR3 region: CASSRSGGSYNEQFF. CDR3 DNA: TGTGCCAGCAGCCGTAGCGGGGGGTCCTACAATGAGCAGTTCTTC.

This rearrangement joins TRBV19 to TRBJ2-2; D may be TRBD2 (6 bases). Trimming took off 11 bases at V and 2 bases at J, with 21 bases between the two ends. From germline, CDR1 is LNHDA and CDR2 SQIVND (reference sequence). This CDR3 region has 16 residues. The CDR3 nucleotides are TGTGCCGGAGGGAAGAGGGGCTCGCACAACACCGGGGAGCTGTTTTTT. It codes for CAGGKRGSHNTGELFF.

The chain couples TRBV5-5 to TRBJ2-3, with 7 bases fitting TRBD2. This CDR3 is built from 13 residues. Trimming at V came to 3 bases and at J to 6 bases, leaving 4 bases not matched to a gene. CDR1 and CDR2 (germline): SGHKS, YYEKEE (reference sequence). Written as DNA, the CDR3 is TGTGCCAGCAGCTCTCGGGGGGAGGATACGCAGTATTTT. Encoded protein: CASSSRGEDTQYF.

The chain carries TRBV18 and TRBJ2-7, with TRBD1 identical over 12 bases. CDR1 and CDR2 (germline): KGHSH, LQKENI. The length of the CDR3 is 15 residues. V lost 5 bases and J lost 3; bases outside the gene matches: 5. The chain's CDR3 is CASSSGQGALYEQYF. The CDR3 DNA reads TGTGCCAGCTCATCGGGACAGGGGGCGCTCTACGAGCAGTACTTC.

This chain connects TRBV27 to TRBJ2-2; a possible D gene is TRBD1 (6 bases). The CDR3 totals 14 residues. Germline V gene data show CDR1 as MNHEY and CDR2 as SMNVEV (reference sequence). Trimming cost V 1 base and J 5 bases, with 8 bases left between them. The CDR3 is CASSLYRVTGELFF. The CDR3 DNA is TGTGCCAGCAGTTTATACAGGGTGACCGGGGAGCTGTTTTTT.

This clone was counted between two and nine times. The CDR3 region has the DNA TGTGCCAGCAGCATACCCCCCCGGAGGAACTCCTATAATTCACCCCTCCACTTT. It yields the protein CASSIPPRRNSYNSPLHF. The rearrangement uses TRBV6-7 and TRBJ1-6; D remains unclear. TRBV6-7 is an open reading frame whose function is uncertain. The CDR3 runs to 18 residues. V was pared by 6 bases and J by 0 bases, with 18 bases between.

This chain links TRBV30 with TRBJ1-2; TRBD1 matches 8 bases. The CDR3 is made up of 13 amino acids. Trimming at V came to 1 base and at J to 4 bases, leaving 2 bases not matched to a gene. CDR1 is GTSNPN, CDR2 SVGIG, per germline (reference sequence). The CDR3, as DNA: TGTGCCTGGAGTGCAGACAGGGGCTATGGCTACACCTTC. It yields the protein CAWSADRGYGYTF.

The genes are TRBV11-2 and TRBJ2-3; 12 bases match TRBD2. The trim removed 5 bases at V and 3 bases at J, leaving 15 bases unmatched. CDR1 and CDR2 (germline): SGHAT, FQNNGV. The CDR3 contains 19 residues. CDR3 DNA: TGTGCCAGCAGCCCCCGACTAGCGGGGGTCCCCGGAAGGACAGATACGCAGTATTTT. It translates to CASSPRLAGVPGRTDTQYF.

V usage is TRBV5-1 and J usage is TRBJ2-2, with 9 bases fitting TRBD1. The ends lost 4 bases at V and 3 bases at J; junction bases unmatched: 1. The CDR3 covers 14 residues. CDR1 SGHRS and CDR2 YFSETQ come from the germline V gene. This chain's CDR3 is CASSRTGDTGELFF. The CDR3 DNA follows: TGCGCCAGCAGCCGGACAGGGGACACCGGGGAGCTGTTTTTT.

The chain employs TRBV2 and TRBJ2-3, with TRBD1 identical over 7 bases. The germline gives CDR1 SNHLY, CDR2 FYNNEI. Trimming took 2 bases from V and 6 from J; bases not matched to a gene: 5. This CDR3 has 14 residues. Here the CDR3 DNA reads TGTGCCAGCAGTGAACGGGACAGCGCGGATACGCAGTATTTT. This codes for CASSERDSADTQYF. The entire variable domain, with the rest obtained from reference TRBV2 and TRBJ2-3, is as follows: EPEVTQTPSHQVTQMGQEVILRCVPISNHLYFYWYRQILGQKVEFLVSFYNNEISEKSEIFDDQFSVERPDGSNFTLKIRSTKLEDSAMYFCASSERDSADTQYFGPGTRLTVL.

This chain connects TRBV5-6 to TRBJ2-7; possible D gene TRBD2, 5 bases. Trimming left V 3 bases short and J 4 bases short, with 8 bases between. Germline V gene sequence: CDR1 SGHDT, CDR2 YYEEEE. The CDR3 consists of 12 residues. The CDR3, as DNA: TGTGCCAGCAGCTCTAGCATTTACGAGCAGTACTTC. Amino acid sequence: CASSSSIYEQYF.

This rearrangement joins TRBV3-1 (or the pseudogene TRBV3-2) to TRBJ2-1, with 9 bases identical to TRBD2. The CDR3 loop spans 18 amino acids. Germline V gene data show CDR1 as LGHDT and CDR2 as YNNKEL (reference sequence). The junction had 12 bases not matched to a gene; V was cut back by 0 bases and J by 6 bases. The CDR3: CASSQDEVGLAGLNEQFF. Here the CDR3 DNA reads TGTGCCAGCAGCCAAGATGAAGTAGGGCTAGCGGGGCTCAATGAGCAGTTCTTC.

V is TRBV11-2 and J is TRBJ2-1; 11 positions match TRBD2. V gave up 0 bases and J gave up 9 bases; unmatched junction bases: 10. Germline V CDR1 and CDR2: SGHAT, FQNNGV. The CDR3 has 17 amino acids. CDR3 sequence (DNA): TGTGCCAGCAGCTTAGAGTGGGGTAGCGGGAGGGCCGGTGAGCAGTTCTTC. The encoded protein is CASSLEWGSGRAGEQFF.

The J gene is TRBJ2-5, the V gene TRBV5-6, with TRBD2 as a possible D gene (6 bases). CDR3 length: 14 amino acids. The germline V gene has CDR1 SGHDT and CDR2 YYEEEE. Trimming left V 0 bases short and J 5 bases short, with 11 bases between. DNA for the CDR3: TGTGCCAGCAGCTTGGGGCCACGGGGGGAGACCCAGTACTTC. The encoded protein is CASSLGPRGETQYF.

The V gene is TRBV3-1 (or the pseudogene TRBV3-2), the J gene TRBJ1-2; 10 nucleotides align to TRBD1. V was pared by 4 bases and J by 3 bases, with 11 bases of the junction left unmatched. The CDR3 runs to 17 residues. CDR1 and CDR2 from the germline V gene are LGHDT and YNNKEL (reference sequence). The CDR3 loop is CASSLGQGDASYYGYTF. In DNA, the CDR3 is TGTGCCAGCAGCCTAGGACAGGGGGACGCGTCGTACTATGGCTACACCTTC.

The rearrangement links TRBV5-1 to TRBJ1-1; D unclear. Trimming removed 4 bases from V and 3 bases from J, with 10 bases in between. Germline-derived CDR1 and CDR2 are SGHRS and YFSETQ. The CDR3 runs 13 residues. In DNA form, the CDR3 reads TGCGCCAGCAGCAAGGAGGCAGACACTGAAGCTTTCTTT. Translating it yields CASSKEADTEAFF.

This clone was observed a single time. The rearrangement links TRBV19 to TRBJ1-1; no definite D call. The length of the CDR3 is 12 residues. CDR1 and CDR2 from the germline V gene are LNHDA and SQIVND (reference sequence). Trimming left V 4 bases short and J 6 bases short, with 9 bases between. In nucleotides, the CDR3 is TGTGCCAGTAGTAATACAGCCGCTGAAGCTTTCTTT. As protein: CASSNTAAEAFF.

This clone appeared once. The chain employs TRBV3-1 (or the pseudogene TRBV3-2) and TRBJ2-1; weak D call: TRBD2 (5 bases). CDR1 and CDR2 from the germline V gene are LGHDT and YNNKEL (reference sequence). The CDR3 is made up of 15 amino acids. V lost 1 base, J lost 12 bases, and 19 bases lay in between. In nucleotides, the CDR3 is TGTGCCAGCAGCCAAGTAGGGCAGACCAATGAGGGGCAGTTCTTC. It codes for CASSQVGQTNEGQFF.

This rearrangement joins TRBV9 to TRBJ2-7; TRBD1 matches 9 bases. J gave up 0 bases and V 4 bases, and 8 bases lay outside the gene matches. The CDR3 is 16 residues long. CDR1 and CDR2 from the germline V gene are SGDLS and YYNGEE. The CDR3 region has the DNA TGTGCCAGCAGCCCCCTTGGGGACAGGGACTCCTACGAGCAGTACTTC. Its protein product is CASSPLGDRDSYEQYF.

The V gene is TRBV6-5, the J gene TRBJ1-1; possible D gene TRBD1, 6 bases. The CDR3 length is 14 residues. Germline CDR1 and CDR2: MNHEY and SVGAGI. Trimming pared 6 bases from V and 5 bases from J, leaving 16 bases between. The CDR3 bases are TGTGCCAGCAGGGAGCGATTTCAGGGGACTGAAGCTTTCTTT. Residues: CASRERFQGTEAFF.

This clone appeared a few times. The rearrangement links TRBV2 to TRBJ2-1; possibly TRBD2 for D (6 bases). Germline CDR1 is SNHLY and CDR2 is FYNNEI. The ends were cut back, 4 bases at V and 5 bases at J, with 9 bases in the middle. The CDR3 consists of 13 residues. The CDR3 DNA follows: TGTGCCAGCAGTGTTGGACTACACAATGAGCAGTTCTTC. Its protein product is CASSVGLHNEQFF.

The CDR3 nucleotides read TGTGCCAGCAGTGAATCCCCGACAGGGAACTATGGCTACACCTTC. Amino acid sequence: CASSESPTGNYGYTF. This rearrangement joins TRBV6-4 to TRBJ1-2; 7 bases match TRBD1. The CDR3 has 15 amino acids. The junction had 6 bases not matched to a gene; V was cut back by 3 bases and J by 2 bases. Germline V CDR1 and CDR2: MRHNA, SNTAGT.

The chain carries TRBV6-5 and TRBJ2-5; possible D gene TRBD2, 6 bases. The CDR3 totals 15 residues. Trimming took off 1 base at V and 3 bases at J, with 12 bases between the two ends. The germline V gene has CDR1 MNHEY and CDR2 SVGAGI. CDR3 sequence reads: CASSYYGEEEETQYF. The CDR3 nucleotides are TGTGCCAGCAGTTACTATGGGGAGGAAGAAGAGACCCAGTACTTC.

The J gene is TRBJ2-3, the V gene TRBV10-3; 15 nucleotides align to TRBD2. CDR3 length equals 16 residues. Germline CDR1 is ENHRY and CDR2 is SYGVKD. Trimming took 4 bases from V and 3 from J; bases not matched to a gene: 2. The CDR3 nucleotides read TGTGCCATCAGTGTGGGACTAGCGGGGGGAACAGATACGCAGTATTTT. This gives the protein CAISVGLAGGTDTQYF.

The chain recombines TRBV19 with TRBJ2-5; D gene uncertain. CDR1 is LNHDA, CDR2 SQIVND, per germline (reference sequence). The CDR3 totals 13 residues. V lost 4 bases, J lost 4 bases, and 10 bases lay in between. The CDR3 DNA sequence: TGTGCCAGTAGTAATGCGATAGCAGAGACCCAGTACTTC. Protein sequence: CASSNAIAETQYF.